This T cell receptor beta chain was obtained from a study of blood T cell repertoires in COVID-19. Looking at the study overall: Sites in the United States, Italy and Spain provided acute and convalescent COVID-19 samples.

Per the original methods: Estimated nucleated cell counts came from reference gene primer amplification. The method was immunoSEQ multiplex PCR; TCRdb's version includes in-frame clones alone and lacks a portion of them. The D gene and trimming were derived from the DNA, and the V and J assignments and clone size from that table. The sample has about 210,000 clones; over 75% are singletons. The study recruited people aged about 18 to 90 years across approximately 24 US areas. Germline CDR1 reads MNHEY; CDR2 reads SMNVEV (reference sequence). The trim removed 4 bases at V and 3 bases at J, leaving 7 bases unmatched. There are 15 residues in the CDR3.

The origin of this receptor is a man aged 25-40 years with acute COVID-19. Material for sequencing was PBMCs or T cells enriched from blood (not recorded which). The rearrangement links TRBV27 to TRBJ2-3; 7 bases are shared with TRBD2. CDR3 amino acids: CASSSWAGVTDTQYF. The CDR3 DNA follows: TGTGCCAGCAGTTCGTGGGCGGGGGTAACAGATACGCAGTATTTT.